The present entry profiles one T cell receptor (beta chain) with its context. Its antigen remains unknown. These data originate in a study of CD8 T cell repertoires and HIV-1 epitope variants. Overall study context: Tested: three Gag epitope families, Nef HW9 and YT9. The baseline condition was 1M T cells left uncultured.

Libraries were prepared by immunoSEQ multiplex PCR; TCRdb keeps only in-frame clonotypes and omits some of them. The data show approximately 6,700 clones, around three fifths seen once. From germline, CDR1 is LNHDA and CDR2 SQIVND (reference sequence). The V segment lost 5 bases and the J segment 1 base; nucleotides outside the gene matches: 11. The CDR3 spans 18 residues. General study results and limits: Roughly nine antigen-specific TCR beta clonotypes were found; roughly six seemed cross-reactive to variants.

The specimen was cultured CD8+ T cells derived from PBMCs. The sequence came from a male donor with HIV. The chain is built from TRBV19 and TRBJ2-5, with 12 positions matching TRBD2. The CDR3 loop reads CASSPGGLAGLFQETQYF. In DNA, the CDR3 is TGTGCCAGTAGTCCTGGTGGACTAGCGGGACTCTTCCAAGAGACCCAGTACTTC.